This TCR beta chain appears in the sequencing data of a study of early T cells in non-severe SARS-CoV-2 infection. Broader study findings: VDJdb-based matching was biased toward anti-spike CD8 responses and missed private and CD4 specificities.

The CDR3 is made up of 15 amino acids. The germline gives CDR1 MNHEY, CDR2 SMNVEV (reference sequence). Deletions cut 5 bases from V and 1 base from J, with 11 bases between. Molecules of cDNA were individually given unique molecular identifiers that were attached to them. TCRdb independently ran MiXCR on the 5' RACE reads; one entry per CDR3 protein. The sample includes 65,000 to 80,000 distinct CDR3 sequences, 13% of them seen just once. For this clonotype: What it binds is unknown.

Specimen: whole blood. The rearrangement uses TRBV27 and TRBJ2-2; D unclear. This clonotype originated in an adult who was a healthcare worker with PCR-confirmed SARS-CoV-2 infection or an uninfected control (not recorded which). CDR3 bases: TGTGCCAGCAGTCTCGTACAGCGGAACACCGGGGAGCTGTTTTTT. It yields the protein CASSLVQRNTGELFF.